Below, one TCR beta chain is given with its context. No antigen is known for it. This specimen belongs to a study of cytomegalovirus exposure and HLA in healthy donors. Across the whole study: Later analysis reported that the approximately 120 validation repertoires shared the platform of the roughly 710 first-cohort repertoires. Study results and caveats: Overall, 164 TCR beta chains were annotated as cytomegalovirus-associated.

The CDR3 consists of 16 residues. Germline V gives CDR1 LNHDA, CDR2 SQIVND (reference sequence). Trimming took 6 bases from V and 0 from J; bases not matched to a gene: 6. The donors were part of the validation cohort, which consisted of more than 90 subjects and was separate from the first cohort of 670 or so subjects. Profiling relied on immunoSEQ multiplex PCR, and the TCRdb table lists in-frame clones only, not all of them. This sample has about 78,000 clones, with less than 96% found just once. The receptor comes from a young man in good health and CMV-seropositive. The rearrangement links TRBV19 to TRBJ1-5, with 9 nucleotides matching TRBD1. The specimen sequenced was PBMCs. The DNA for the CDR3 is TGTGCCAGTAGACCGGGACAGGGTAATAGCAATCAGCCCCAGCATTTT. Its protein product is CASRPGQGNSNQPQHF.